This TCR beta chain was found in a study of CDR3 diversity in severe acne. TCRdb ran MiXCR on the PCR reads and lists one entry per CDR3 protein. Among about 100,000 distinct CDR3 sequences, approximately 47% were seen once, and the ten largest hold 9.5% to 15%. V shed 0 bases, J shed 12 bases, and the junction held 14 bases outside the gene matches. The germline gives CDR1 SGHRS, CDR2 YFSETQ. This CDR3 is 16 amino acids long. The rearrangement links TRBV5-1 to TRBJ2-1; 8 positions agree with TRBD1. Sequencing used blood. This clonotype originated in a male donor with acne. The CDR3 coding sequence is TGCGCCAGCAGCTTGGAGCAGGGGGCGAGGACAGATACGCAGTTCTTC. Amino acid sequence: CASSLEQGARTDTQFF.